Shown below are 24 T cell receptor beta chains from a single sample sequenced in a study of naive and memory T cell subsets. Findings and limits, study-wide: Especially in CD8 cells, naive repertoires contained a few larger clonotypes, possibly CD45RA-re-expressing memory cells.

Two oligonucleotides, mixed equimolar, formed the beta constant-region primer covering TRBC1 and TRBC2. Four rounds of PCR amplified the ligated cDNA using nested alpha and beta constant-region primers plus SP2. TCRdb called the UMI-ligation and nested PCR reads again in MiXCR, with one record for every CDR3 protein. The data hold over 110,000 distinct CDR3 sequences, with about a fifth observed a single time. Which antigens these TCRs recognize remains unknown. Source material: naive CD8+ T cells from blood. The receptors were gathered from a human donor in good health.

The chain is built from TRBV2 and TRBJ2-3, with 7 bases that match TRBD2. The J segment lost 2 bases and the V segment lost 6 bases, leaving 8 bases of the junction unmatched. The germline CDR1 and CDR2 sequences are SNHLY and FYNNEI. This CDR3 region has 15 residues. The CDR3 sequence is CASSPGTINTDTQYF. As DNA, the CDR3 is TGTGCCAGCAGCCCCGGGACTATCAACACAGATACGCAGTATTTT.

This clonotype was recorded a few times. One junction end disagrees with the germline gene, perhaps due to a read error. This chain uses TRBV7-8 with TRBJ1-4; tentative D call: TRBD1 (6 bases). CDR1 and CDR2 from the germline V gene are SGHVS and FQNEAQ. The length of the CDR3 is 14 residues. CDR3 DNA sequence: TGTGCCAGCAGCCTAGGGGGGGGTAGTGAAAAGCTGTTTTTT. Translation: CASSLGGGSEKLFF.

The rearrangement joins TRBV4-1 to TRBJ2-1, with D perhaps given as TRBD1 or TRBD2 (5 bases each). Germline assignment: CDR1 MGHRA and CDR2 YSYEKL. The CDR3 is 15 amino acids. Between the trimmed V and J ends, which lost 0 bases and 4 bases, there was a span of 10 bases. CDR3 nucleotide sequence: TGCGCCAGCAGCCAAGAGGGGGTTGCGTACAATGAGCAGTTCTTC. Protein sequence: CASSQEGVAYNEQFF.

This clonotype was recorded at least ten times. This rearrangement joins TRBV29-1 to TRBJ2-5; unclear D gene. V was trimmed by 4 bases and J by 4 bases, leaving 13 bases between them. This CDR3 is 13 amino acids long. Germline lookup yields CDR1 SQVTM and CDR2 ANQGSEA. CDR3 sequence: CSVASSPGETQYF. The CDR3 coding sequence is TGCAGCGTTGCGTCGAGCCCAGGAGAGACCCAGTACTTC.

The chain links TRBV5-1 to TRBJ2-1; 7 bases are shared with TRBD1. J was trimmed by 3 bases and V by 4 bases; bases with no gene match: 10. The CDR3 length is 16 residues. Germline V lookup: CDR1 SGHRS, CDR2 YFSETQ. The CDR3 loop is CASSPIQGPNYNEQFF. In DNA form, the CDR3 reads TGCGCCAGCAGCCCTATACAGGGGCCGAACTACAATGAGCAGTTCTTC.

The table lists this clonotype with a few counts. The chain is built from TRBV2 and TRBJ2-2; TRBD2 aligns across 13 bases. Germline CDR1 reads SNHLY; CDR2 reads FYNNEI. This CDR3 comprises 16 residues. V dropped 5 bases and J dropped 4; count of bases not matched to a gene: 4. The CDR3 loop reads CASSPGLAGATGELFF. In nucleotides, the CDR3 is TGTGCCAGCAGTCCCGGACTAGCGGGAGCCACCGGGGAGCTGTTTTTT.

This clonotype occurred many times. The gene calls are TRBV28 and TRBJ2-1; D is possibly TRBD1 (6 bases). V was pared by 7 bases and J by 5 bases, with 24 bases between. The CDR3 length is 17 residues. CDR1 is MDHEN, CDR2 SYDVKM, per germline. CDR3 sequence (DNA): TGTGCCAGCACCACCGACGACCGGACAGTAAGAGACAATGAGCAGTTCTTC. It codes for CASTTDDRTVRDNEQFF.

The rearrangement uses TRBV11-2 and TRBJ2-1; a weak D match, TRBD2 (6 bases). V lost 5 bases and J lost 2, with 16 bases in between. The CDR3 is 16 residues long. In germline, CDR1 is SGHAT, CDR2 FQNNGV. Here the CDR3 reads CASSNTGTQPYNEQFF. CDR3 sequence (DNA): TGTGCCAGCAGCAACACCGGGACTCAACCCTACAATGAGCAGTTCTTC. Full variable domain (outside the CDR3, taken from reference TRBV11-2 and TRBJ2-1): EAGVAQSPRYKIIEKRQSVAFWCNPISGHATLYWYQQILGQGPKLLIQFQNNGVVDDSQLPKDRFSAERLKGVDSTLKIQPAKLEDSAVYLCASSNTGTQPYNEQFFGPGTRLTVL.

The sample holds a few counts of this clonotype. This chain uses TRBV28 with TRBJ2-7, with 9 bases matching TRBD1. The V gene end was trimmed by 4 bases and the J gene end by 3 bases; junction bases not matched to a gene: 4. Per germline, CDR1 MDHEN and CDR2 SYDVKM. This CDR3 comprises 14 residues. The CDR3 sequence is CASSSGQGYYEQYF. In nucleotides, the CDR3 is TGTGCCAGCAGTTCAGGACAGGGGTACTACGAGCAGTACTTC.

The genes are TRBV7-2 and TRBJ2-7; D might be TRBD1 (6 bases). Per the germline V gene, CDR1 is SGHTA and CDR2 is FQGNSA. The CDR3 length is 14 residues. V was shortened by 1 base and J by 3 bases, with 10 bases between the two germline ends. DNA for the CDR3: TGTGCCAGCAGCTTAGGTCAGGGGATCTACGAGCAGTACTTC. It codes for CASSLGQGIYEQYF.

V usage is TRBV4-1 and J usage is TRBJ1-2; no firm D call. The germline V gene has CDR1 MGHRA and CDR2 YSYEKL. The V end lost 2 bases, the J end lost 5 bases, and 6 bases lay between the germline ends. The CDR3 consists of 12 residues. The DNA for the CDR3 is TGCGCCAGCAGCCAATCGGGGTATGGCTACACCTTC. This gives the protein CASSQSGYGYTF.

This rearrangement joins TRBV6-2 or TRBV6-3 to TRBJ2-4; 9 nucleotides align to TRBD1. Trimming at V came to 6 bases and at J to 3 bases, leaving 0 bases not matched to a gene. This CDR3 contains 13 residues. Germline loops: CDR1 MNHEY, CDR2 SVGEGT. The CDR3 bases are TGTGCCAGCAGGGACAGGGGCAAAAACATTCAGTACTTC. It codes for CASRDRGKNIQYF.

The V call is TRBV9, the J call TRBJ1-1, with D hard to call. V lost 4 bases to trimming and J lost 1 base, with 20 bases between them. CDR1 is SGDLS and CDR2 is YYNGEE in the germline V gene. The CDR3 contains 17 residues. CDR3 nucleotide sequence: TGTGCCAGCAGCCGTCTATCGGGTGAGGCCCCGAACACTGAAGCTTTCTTT. It codes for CASSRLSGEAPNTEAFF. Drawing the rest from reference TRBV9 and TRBJ1-1, the complete variable domain is DSGVTQTPKHLITATGQRVTLRCSPRSGDLSVYWYQQSLDQGLQFLIQYYNGEERAKGNILERFSAQQFPDLHSELNLSSLELGDSALYFCASSRLSGEAPNTEAFFGQGTRLTVV.

This sequence joins TRBV14 and TRBJ2-7; D is unclear. The CDR3 runs to 13 residues. The germline V gene encodes CDR1 SGHDN and CDR2 FVKESK. The ends were cut back, 2 bases at V and 7 bases at J, with 12 bases in the middle. The CDR3 sequence: CASSQRMGYEQYF. The CDR3 DNA sequence: TGTGCCAGCAGCCAACGTATGGGGTATGAGCAGTACTTC. Full variable domain (missing parts from reference TRBV14 and TRBJ2-7): EAGVTQFPSHSVIEKGQTVTLRCDPISGHDNLYWYRRVMGKEIKFLLHFVKESKQDESGMPNNRFLAERTGGTYSTLKVQPAELEDSGVYFCASSQRMGYEQYFGPGTRLTVT.

The J gene is TRBJ1-1, the V gene TRBV10-3; D is unclear. The CDR3 totals 12 residues. Germline values: CDR1 ENHRY, CDR2 SYGVKD. The ends were cut back, 5 bases at V and 7 bases at J, with 11 bases in the middle. The DNA for the CDR3 is TGTGCCATCAGTAGCGGAGAATTTGAAGCTTTCTTT. As protein: CAISSGEFEAFF.

This clonotype was seen a handful of times. J is TRBJ2-7 and V is TRBV6-7; 9 positions agree with TRBD1. TRBV6-7 is an ORF, and what it does is uncertain. Trimming took 7 bases from V and 3 from J; bases not matched to a gene: 4. This CDR3 region has 13 residues. The CDR3 DNA sequence: TGTGCCAGCAAGAACAGGGGGCTCTACGAGCAGTACTTC. The encoded protein is CASKNRGLYEQYF.

This clonotype has more than one count but fewer than ten. This chain uses TRBV5-1 with TRBJ2-7, with 12 bases matching TRBD1. The CDR3 has 14 residues. The V gene end was trimmed by 2 bases and the J gene end by 6 bases; junction bases not matched to a gene: 3. Germline V lookup: CDR1 SGHRS, CDR2 YFSETQ. For the CDR3, the DNA is TGCGCCAGCAGCTTAGGGACAGGGGGCTTCGAGCAGTACTTC. It specifies CASSLGTGGFEQYF.

The chain joins TRBV13 to TRBJ1-1; TRBD1 might be the D (6 bases). The length of the CDR3 is 15 residues. Germline CDR1 reads PRHDT; CDR2 reads FYEKMQ (reference sequence). V lost 0 bases and J lost 6, with 14 bases in between. CDR3 loop: CASSLGQRGLAEAFF. The CDR3 region has the DNA TGTGCCAGCAGCTTAGGCCAAAGGGGGTTGGCTGAAGCTTTCTTT.

Many counts were recorded for this clonotype. V is TRBV12-3 or TRBV12-4 and J is TRBJ2-6; TRBD1 aligns across 7 bases. This CDR3 spans 19 amino acids. Trimming at V came to 6 bases and at J to 0 bases, leaving 14 bases not matched to a gene. The CDR3 sequence is CASRGSGTATISGANVLTF. Here the CDR3 DNA reads TGTGCCAGCAGAGGATCCGGGACAGCCACAATCTCTGGGGCCAACGTCCTGACTTTC.

This clonotype was seen a few times. The chain is built from TRBV27 and TRBJ2-5; the match to TRBD1 covers 12 bases. The CDR3 length is 14 residues. Trimming cost V 6 bases and J 4 bases; bases outside gene matches: 3. Per the germline V gene, CDR1 is MNHEY and CDR2 is SMNVEV (reference sequence). CDR3 residues: CASSGTGGGETQYF. In nucleotides, the CDR3 is TGTGCCAGCAGCGGGACAGGGGGCGGAGAGACCCAGTACTTC.

This clonotype was detected only a few times. The chain carries TRBV20-1 and TRBJ2-1; D is ambiguous. Germline V gene sequence: CDR1 DFQATT, CDR2 SNEGSKA (reference sequence). This CDR3 contains 13 residues. The ends were cut back, 0 bases at V and 3 bases at J, with 6 bases in the middle. This CDR3 reads CSAREGYYNEQFF. Here the CDR3 DNA reads TGCAGTGCTAGAGAAGGTTACTACAATGAGCAGTTCTTC.

J is TRBJ1-1 and V is TRBV12-3 or TRBV12-4; unclear D gene. Trimming cost V 2 bases and J 6 bases, with 13 bases left between them. This CDR3 is built from 14 residues. In DNA form, the CDR3 reads TGTGCCAGCAGTTTATCGGGTGTTGGGGCTGAAGCTTTCTTT. Translating gives CASSLSGVGAEAFF.

This clonotype appeared many times. The chain employs TRBV12-3 or TRBV12-4 and TRBJ2-7; TRBD1 matches 11 bases. The ends lost 8 bases at V and 3 bases at J; junction bases unmatched: 6. This CDR3 comprises 14 residues. Written as DNA, the CDR3 is TGTGCCAGCGGGACAGGGGGTCTAGTCTACGAGCAGTACTTC. Residues: CASGTGGLVYEQYF.

This clonotype has a handful of counts. The chain is built from TRBV27 and TRBJ2-7, with TRBD1 matching 9 bases. Germline CDR1 MNHEY, CDR2 SMNVEV (reference sequence). This CDR3 region has 14 residues. Germline trimming cut 5 bases from V and 4 bases from J; bases unmatched to any gene: 6. DNA for the CDR3: TGTGCCAGCAGTATCCGACAGGGGGGTTACGAGCAGTACTTC. It yields the protein CASSIRQGGYEQYF.